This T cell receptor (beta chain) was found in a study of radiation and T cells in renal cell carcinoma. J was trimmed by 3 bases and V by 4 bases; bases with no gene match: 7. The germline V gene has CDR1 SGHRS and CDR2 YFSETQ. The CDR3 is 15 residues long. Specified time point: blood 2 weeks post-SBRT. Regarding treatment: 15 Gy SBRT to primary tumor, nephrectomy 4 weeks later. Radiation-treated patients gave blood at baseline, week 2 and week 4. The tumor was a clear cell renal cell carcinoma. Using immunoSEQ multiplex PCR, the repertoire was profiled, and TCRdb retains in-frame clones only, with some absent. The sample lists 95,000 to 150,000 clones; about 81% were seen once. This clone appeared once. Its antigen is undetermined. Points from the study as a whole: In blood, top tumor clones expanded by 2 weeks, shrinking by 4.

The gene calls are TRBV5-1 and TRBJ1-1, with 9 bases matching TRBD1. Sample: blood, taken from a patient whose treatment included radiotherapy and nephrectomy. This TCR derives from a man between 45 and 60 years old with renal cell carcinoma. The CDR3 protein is CASSQQGARYTEAFF. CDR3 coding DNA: TGCGCCAGCAGCCAACAGGGGGCTAGGTACACTGAAGCTTTCTTT.